The present TCR beta chain was sequenced within a study of control samples from healthy donors and cancer patients. Assay: immunoSEQ multiplex PCR; the TCRdb copy retains only in-frame clones and omits some. The data contain around 200,000 clones, 90% to 95% of them singletons. V was shortened by 9 bases and J by 2 bases, with 14 bases between the two germline ends. CDR1 and CDR2 (germline): MNHEY, SMNVEV (reference sequence). The CDR3 consists of 14 residues. The chain couples TRBV27 to TRBJ2-1; either TRBD1 or TRBD2 may supply D (6 bases each). The clonotype originates from a man aged 18 to 35 in good health. The sequenced material came from blood. CDR3 bases: TGTGCCAGTAGGGGGGTGAATCCCTACAATGAGCAGTTCTTC. This codes for CASRGVNPYNEQFF.